These 20 T cell receptor beta chains share one sample of origin, sequenced in a study of neurological immune-mediated disorders. MiXCR was run by TCRdb on the 5' RACE reads, yielding one entry per CDR3 protein. Seen here are tens of thousands of distinct CDR3 sequences, about 14% observed once, and the top ten hold around 6.8%. What was sequenced was PBMCs. The receptors were gathered from a woman in her forties or fifties in good health.

There are many counts of this clonotype. CDR3 sequence: CASSVDRDTEAFF. CDR3 bases: TGTGCCAGCAGCGTAGATCGGGACACTGAAGCTTTCTTT. This chain links TRBV9 with TRBJ1-1; D remains unclear. This CDR3 spans 13 amino acids. Trimming removed 0 bases from V and 3 bases from J, with 6 bases in between. CDR1 SGDLS and CDR2 YYNGEE come from the germline V gene.

The chain employs TRBV2 and TRBJ2-5; D not resolved. V was clipped by 6 bases and J by 5 bases, with 10 bases between them. The germline V gene has CDR1 SNHLY and CDR2 FYNNEI. The CDR3 is made up of 12 amino acids. The CDR3 sequence: CASSVIGETQYF. The CDR3 nucleotides are TGTGCCAGCAGCGTCATTGGGGAGACCCAGTACTTC. The full variable domain, completed using reference TRBV2 and TRBJ2-5, is EPEVTQTPSHQVTQMGQEVILRCVPISNHLYFYWYRQILGQKVEFLVSFYNNEISEKSEIFDDQFSVERPDGSNFTLKIRSTKLEDSAMYFCASSVIGETQYFGPGTRLLVL.

This clonotype was detected only a few times. The junction does not match germline at one end; this may be a read error. The chain couples TRBV2 to TRBJ1-3; no reliable D call. Germline V lookup: CDR1 SNHLY, CDR2 FYNNEI. This CDR3 contains 16 residues. The CDR3 DNA sequence: TGTGCCAGCAGAGTCAATGCACTTGGCTCTGGAAACACCAGATATTTT. Its translation: CASRVNALGSGNTRYF. The full variable domain, in which reference TRBV2 and TRBJ1-3 provide the parts outside the CDR3, is EPEVTQTPSHQVTQMGQEVILRCVPISNHLYFYWYRQILGQKVEFLVSFYNNEISEKSEIFDDQFSVERPDGSNFTLKIRSTKLEDSAMYFCASRVNALGSGNTRYFGEGSWLTVV.

At least ten counts were recorded for this clonotype. The chain is built from TRBV21-1 and TRBJ2-3; the table's D gene call, TRBD1, was not cross checked with the DNA. TRBV21-1 is a pseudogene. The CDR3 runs to 16 residues. The CDR3 DNA reads TGTGCCAGCAGGAAAGGTCCCAGGAACAGCACAGATACGCAGTATTTT. It encodes CASRKGPRNSTDTQYF.

In the case of this clonotype: A clone one base away is much larger, so this may be a read error. The chain combines TRBV5-1 with TRBJ1-1; TRBD1 matches at 7 bases. The V and J ends lost 0 bases and 5 bases, in that order; junction bases with no gene match: 7. This CDR3 spans 15 amino acids. Looked up from germline, CDR1 is SGHRS and CDR2 is YFSETQ. The CDR3 DNA reads TGCGCCAGCAGCTTGGCGCCAGGGGGTGTAACTGAAGCTTTCTTT. Its protein product is CASSLAPGGVTEAFF.

Details on this clonotype: A much larger clone sits a single nucleotide away, making a read error possible. This sequence joins TRBV14 and TRBJ2-3; 7 bases are shared with TRBD1. The germline CDR1 and CDR2 sequences are SGHDN and FVKESK. CDR3 length: 15 residues. The CDR3 DNA sequence: TGTTCCAGCAGCTCGCCGGGACAGCTGATAGATACGCAGTATTTT. Translating gives CSSSSPGQLIDTQYF.

The chain links TRBV28 to TRBJ1-2, with a possible D match to TRBD1 (5 bases). The CDR3 is 14 residues long. Trimming took 6 bases from V and 8 from J, leaving 19 bases between them. Germline assignment: CDR1 MDHEN and CDR2 SYDVKM. CDR3: CASRPGGAARGYTF. In nucleotides, the CDR3 is TGTGCCAGCAGACCTGGAGGGGCGGCTCGCGGCTACACCTTC.

This clonotype was seen at least ten times. J is TRBJ2-1 and V is TRBV9, with a possible D match to TRBD2 (6 bases). The CDR3 is 16 residues long. Germline CDR1 is SGDLS and CDR2 is YYNGEE. The V gene lost 2 bases and the J gene lost 1 base, with 13 bases spanning the gap. The CDR3 loop is CASSVRLTRSYNEQFF. CDR3 nucleotides: TGTGCCAGCAGCGTCAGATTGACTAGGTCCTACAATGAGCAGTTCTTC. The full variable domain, rest sourced from reference TRBV9 and TRBJ2-1, is DSGVTQTPKHLITATGQRVTLRCSPRSGDLSVYWYQQSLDQGLQFLIQYYNGEERAKGNILERFSAQQFPDLHSELNLSSLELGDSALYFCASSVRLTRSYNEQFFGPGTRLTVL.

The sample holds a few counts of this clonotype. This chain joins TRBV12-3 or TRBV12-4 and TRBJ2-7; the match to TRBD2 covers 8 bases. The ends lost 6 bases at V and 2 bases at J; junction bases unmatched: 9. CDR3 length: 15 amino acids. In nucleotides, the CDR3 is TGTGCCAGCAGCCCGGGGGGGGCCAAAACCTACGAGCAGTACTTC. Translated: CASSPGGAKTYEQYF.

This clonotype came up many times. The CDR3 DNA reads TGTGCCAGCAGCCAACTACAACCGGGACACCATGGCTACACCTTC. Translation gives CASSQLQPGHHGYTF. The chain carries TRBV4-2 and TRBJ1-2, with D possibly being TRBD1 (6 bases). This CDR3 region has 15 residues. The V gene lost 2 bases and the J gene lost 6 bases, with 16 bases spanning the gap. The V gene's germline CDR1 is LGHNA and CDR2 YNFKEQ.

This clonotype was observed many times. The J gene is TRBJ2-7, the V gene TRBV6-2 or TRBV6-3, with 14 bases matching TRBD2. V gave up 6 bases and J gave up 4 bases; unmatched junction bases: 5. The germline CDR1 and CDR2 sequences are MNHEY and SVGEGT. The CDR3 runs to 15 residues. The CDR3 sequence is CASRPRTSGRYEQYF. For the CDR3, the DNA is TGTGCCAGCAGACCCAGGACTAGCGGGAGGTACGAGCAGTACTTC.

In this sample, this clonotype turned up many times. The chain recombines TRBV12-3 or TRBV12-4 with TRBJ2-3; 13 bases map to TRBD2. The V segment lost 6 bases and the J segment 3 bases; nucleotides outside the gene matches: 3. The CDR3 is 15 amino acids. The CDR3 reads CASSRTSGSTDTQYF. The CDR3 region has the DNA TGTGCCAGCAGCCGGACTAGCGGGAGTACAGATACGCAGTATTTT.

This clonotype was seen repeatedly, ten times or more. The rearrangement joins TRBV28 to TRBJ2-2; 10 bases are a match to TRBD2. Germline CDR1 reads MDHEN; CDR2 reads SYDVKM. After removal of 4 bases from V and 3 bases from J, the junction contained 14 bases not matched to a gene. The CDR3 covers 19 residues. In nucleotides, the CDR3 is TGTGCCAGCAGTTCCCGGGGTAGCGGGAGGCAGTCGTACACCGGGGAGCTGTTTTTT. Protein sequence: CASSSRGSGRQSYTGELFF.

This chain connects TRBV28 to TRBJ1-6; 9 bases agree with TRBD1. J lost 4 bases, V lost 4 bases, and 5 bases had no gene match. CDR3 length equals 16 residues. The germline V gene encodes CDR1 MDHEN and CDR2 SYDVKM. This chain's CDR3 is CASSYPGQGYNSPLHF. CDR3 nucleotides: TGTGCCAGCAGTTACCCGGGACAGGGATATAATTCACCCCTCCACTTT.

Many counts were recorded for this clonotype. The chain carries TRBV6-6 and TRBJ2-7; D assignment may be TRBD1 or TRBD2 (6 bases each). This CDR3 spans 13 amino acids. V was pared by 7 bases and J by 4 bases, with 14 bases between. The germline V gene encodes CDR1 MNHNY and CDR2 SVGAGI (reference sequence). CDR3 protein: CASTEGGLYEQYF. The CDR3, as DNA: TGTGCCAGCACGGAGGGGGGCCTATACGAGCAGTACTTC.

This clonotype was counted at least ten times. DNA for the CDR3: TGTGCCAGCAGCTTAGATCTGTTTGCGACCAGGGGGGATGAGCAGTTCTTC. This sequence encodes CASSLDLFATRGDEQFF. The chain is built from TRBV7-6 and TRBJ2-1; D may be TRBD1 (7 bases). V gave up 1 base and J gave up 8 bases, with 21 bases separating them. CDR3 length: 17 residues. CDR1 is SGHVS, CDR2 FNYEAQ, per germline.

This clonotype appeared many times. The chain uses TRBV20-1 and TRBJ2-4; 7 bases agree with TRBD2. CDR3 length: 16 amino acids. Germline V gene sequence: CDR1 DFQATT, CDR2 SNEGSKA (reference sequence). V was clipped by 2 bases and J by 6 bases; unmatched bases: 13. The CDR3 bases are TGCAGTGCTAGAAGGTTACGGGCGGGGGACCTAAACATTCAGTACTTC. Translating gives CSARRLRAGDLNIQYF.

This clonotype was counted ten times or more. This chain uses TRBV7-7 with TRBJ2-3, with TRBD1 as a possible D gene (6 bases). Germline loops: CDR1 SSHAT, CDR2 FNYEAQ (reference sequence). Between the trimmed V and J ends, which lost 4 bases and 4 bases, there was a span of 9 bases. The CDR3 is 13 amino acids. In DNA form, the CDR3 reads TGTGCCAGCAGCTCTACAGGGTCAGATACGCAGTATTTT. Translation gives CASSSTGSDTQYF.

This clonotype was recorded many times. J is TRBJ2-5 and V is TRBV12-3 or TRBV12-4; TRBD1 matches at 8 bases. The CDR3 length is 14 residues. Trimming cost V 6 bases and J 5 bases; bases outside gene matches: 8. This CDR3 reads CASRPAGGGETQYF. CDR3 sequence (DNA): TGTGCCAGCAGACCAGCAGGGGGCGGGGAGACCCAGTACTTC.

This clonotype was seen at least ten times. The rearrangement uses TRBV4-1 and TRBJ2-7; D is undetermined. Deletions cut 1 base from V and 6 bases from J, with 13 bases between. In germline, CDR1 is MGHRA, CDR2 YSYEKL. The CDR3 runs to 14 residues. CDR3: CASSQVVGVVEQYF. In DNA, the CDR3 is TGCGCCAGCAGCCAAGTAGTTGGGGTGGTCGAGCAGTACTTC.